Below are 11 T cell receptor beta chains sequenced from a single sample in a study of blood T cell repertoires in COVID-19 (dated by TCRdb to 2020 to 2022). Library generation was performed with the immunoSEQ multiplex PCR assay. TCRdb's version of the immuneACCESS table is confined to in-frame rearrangements and falls short of the full clone set. An unresolved V gene accounts for under half of the shortfall where checked; the remainder is of unknown origin. Within this sample are 200,000 to 250,000 clones, with about 90% of them counted one time only. 6.2% of the sample comes from the top ten. The specimen sequenced was peripheral blood. The origin of the receptors is a man aged 55 to 69 with acute or convalescent COVID-19.

The chain joins TRBV2 to TRBJ2-1; D not certain. CDR1 is SNHLY and CDR2 is FYNNEI in the germline V gene. V dropped 2 bases and J dropped 2 bases, with 13 bases sitting between them. This CDR3 contains 16 residues. The CDR3 reads CASSESYSRTYNEQFF. The CDR3 region has the DNA TGTGCCAGCAGTGAAAGTTATAGCCGAACCTACAATGAGCAGTTCTTC.

With regard to this clone: The junction departs from the called germline gene at one end, perhaps through a read error. The rearrangement joins TRBV5-1 to TRBJ1-6; perhaps TRBD1 as D (6 bases). Per germline, CDR1 SGHRS and CDR2 YFSETQ. The CDR3 sequence is 14 residues long. The CDR3 sequence is CASSLDYRASPLHF. CDR3 in DNA: TGCGCCAGCAGTTTGGATTACAGGGCTTCACCCCTCCACTTT.

The rearrangement joins TRBV27 to TRBJ2-2; 10 bases match TRBD2. CDR1 is MNHEY, CDR2 SMNVEV, per germline (reference sequence). V shed 2 bases, J shed 2 bases, and the junction held 2 bases outside the gene matches. CDR3 length equals 16 residues. The CDR3: CASSLGLADNTGELFF. Written as DNA, the CDR3 is TGTGCCAGCAGTTTAGGACTAGCGGATAACACCGGGGAGCTGTTTTTT.

V gene TRBV7-6 combines with J gene TRBJ2-2; D gene uncertain. Trimming took 0 bases from V and 8 from J, leaving 4 bases between them. Germline CDR1 is SGHVS and CDR2 is FNYEAQ. The CDR3 is 12 amino acids. Written as DNA, the CDR3 is TGTGCCAGCAGCTTAGCGCAGGGGGAGCTGTTTTTT. Residues: CASSLAQGELFF.

This chain joins TRBV4-2 and TRBJ1-3; TRBD1 is a possible D gene (6 bases). In germline, CDR1 is LGHNA, CDR2 YNFKEQ. The V end lost 0 bases, the J end lost 2 bases, and 14 bases lay between the germline ends. The length of the CDR3 is 17 residues. CDR3 coding DNA: TGTGCCAGCAGCCAAGATTTCACAGGGCAGGCTGGAAACACCATATATTTT. As protein: CASSQDFTGQAGNTIYF.

The V gene is TRBV29-1, the J gene TRBJ2-1; D is perhaps TRBD2 (6 bases). This CDR3 has 13 amino acids. Germline CDR1 and CDR2: SQVTM and ANQGSEA. V dropped 6 bases and J dropped 4 bases, with 13 bases sitting between them. CDR3 in amino acids: CSVASSDYNEQFF. CDR3 sequence (DNA): TGCAGCGTCGCCTCTAGCGATTACAATGAGCAGTTCTTC.

The chain recombines TRBV19 with TRBJ1-5; TRBD1 matches at 7 bases. This CDR3 contains 15 residues. From germline, CDR1 is LNHDA and CDR2 SQIVND (reference sequence). V shed 2 bases and J 3 bases; nucleotides not matched to a gene: 4. The CDR3 DNA is TGTGCCAGTAGTATAACAGGGGAGGACAATCAGCCCCAGCATTTT. It codes for CASSITGEDNQPQHF. Complete variable domain (other parts from reference TRBV19 and TRBJ1-5): DGGITQSPKYLFRKEGQNVTLSCEQNLNHDAMYWYRQDPGQGLRLIYYSQIVNDFQKGDIAEGYSVSREKKESFPLTVTSAQKNPTAFYLCASSITGEDNQPQHFGDGTRLSIL.

This chain joins TRBV20-1 and TRBJ1-2; tentative D call: TRBD1 (5 bases). The ends were cut back, 6 bases at V and 5 bases at J, with 7 bases in the middle. Germline-derived CDR1 and CDR2 are DFQATT and SNEGSKA (reference sequence). This CDR3 has 10 amino acids. For the CDR3, the DNA is TGCAGTGCCCCAGGGTATGGCTACACCTTC. Translation gives CSAPGYGYTF.

CDR3 amino acids: CASSLAAGGRGNEQFF. CDR3 bases: TGTGCCAGCAGCTTAGCCGCGGGAGGGCGCGGCAATGAGCAGTTCTTC. The gene calls are TRBV7-8 and TRBJ2-1; 9 bases align to TRBD2. In germline, CDR1 is SGHVS, CDR2 FQNEAQ. This CDR3 has 16 residues. The ends lost 0 bases at V and 6 bases at J; junction bases unmatched: 6.

The chain carries TRBV18 and TRBJ1-2, with a weak D call TRBD1 (5 bases). The CDR3 has 14 amino acids. V was clipped by 3 bases and J by 3 bases, with 11 bases between them. CDR1 is KGHSH, CDR2 LQKENI, per germline. The CDR3 coding sequence is TGTGCCAGCTCACCGGCAGGGTCGGACTATGGCTACACCTTC. Translating it yields CASSPAGSDYGYTF.

J is TRBJ2-1 and V is TRBV15; 12 bases match TRBD2. This CDR3 region has 21 residues. The V segment lost 0 bases and the J segment 0 bases; nucleotides outside the gene matches: 12. Germline values: CDR1 LNHNV, CDR2 YYDKDF (reference sequence). The CDR3 spells CATSRERTVPLAGGSYNEQFF. The CDR3 bases are TGTGCCACCAGCAGAGAACGGACAGTGCCACTAGCGGGAGGCTCCTACAATGAGCAGTTCTTC.